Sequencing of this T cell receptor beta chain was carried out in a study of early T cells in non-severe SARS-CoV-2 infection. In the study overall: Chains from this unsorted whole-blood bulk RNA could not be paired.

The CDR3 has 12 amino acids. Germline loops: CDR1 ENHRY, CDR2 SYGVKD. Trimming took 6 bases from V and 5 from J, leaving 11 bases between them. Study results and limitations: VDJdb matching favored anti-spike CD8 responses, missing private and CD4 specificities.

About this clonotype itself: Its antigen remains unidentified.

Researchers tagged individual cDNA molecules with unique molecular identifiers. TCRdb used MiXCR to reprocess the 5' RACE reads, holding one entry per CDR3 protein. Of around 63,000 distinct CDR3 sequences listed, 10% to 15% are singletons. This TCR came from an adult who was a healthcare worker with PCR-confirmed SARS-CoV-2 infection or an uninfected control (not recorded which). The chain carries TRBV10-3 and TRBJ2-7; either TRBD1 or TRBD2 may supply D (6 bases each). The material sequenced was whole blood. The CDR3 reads CAISRGGNEQYF. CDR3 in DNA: TGTGCCATCAGCAGGGGAGGAAACGAGCAGTACTTC.